This T cell receptor beta chain was profiled in a study of metastatic and nonmetastatic thyroid tumors. Overall study: Repertoire comparison spanned blood and tumor or nodule tissue of malignant and benign thyroid patients.

Germline values: CDR1 SGHDT, CDR2 YYEEEE. The CDR3 extends over 17 amino acids. Deletions cut 0 bases from V and 3 bases from J, with 19 bases between. Original data processing: For papillary thyroid cancer, a distant-metastasis classifier was constructed from CDR3 differences observed across clinicopathological groups. TCRdb reprocessed the PCR reads via MiXCR. The V and J calls and clone size are TCRdb's, not the authors'. Of 100,000 or so clones detected, under 15% appear once; the ten largest clones hold roughly 4%. Broader study findings: Patients with malignant thyroid tumors reportedly had significantly higher TCR beta diversity than those with benign nodules, in blood and tumor.

Every patient was untreated before thyroid surgery. On this clone: Its cognate antigen is unknown.

Source material: blood. This TCR derives from a female donor with papillary thyroid cancer or a benign thyroid nodule (not recorded which). Some clones in this sample may be carry-over from other donors' samples. The J gene is TRBJ2-7, the V gene TRBV5-6; maybe TRBD2 (7 bases). CDR3: CASSLAIGGRAIYEQYF. For the CDR3, the DNA is TGTGCCAGCAGCTTGGCCATAGGGGGGAGGGCCATCTACGAGCAGTACTTC.